The next 32 T cell receptor beta chains were all read from a single sample in a study of T cell responses to AZD1222 COVID-19 vaccine. Here immunoSEQ multiplex PCR was the method, and the copy in TCRdb shows in-frame clones only, minus some. The data show 80,000 or so clones, with 80% to 90% seen just once and 10% held by the top ten. The starting material was peripheral blood, obtained 28 days after the second AZD1222 dose. These receptors were obtained from an adult who received the AZD1222 COVID-19 vaccine.

V gene TRBV19 combines with J gene TRBJ1-5, with no clear D. This CDR3 is 15 amino acids long. The V and J ends lost 3 bases and 0 bases respectively, with 9 bases between them. Germline loops: CDR1 LNHDA, CDR2 SQIVND (reference sequence). In DNA, the CDR3 is TGTGCCAGTAGTATCTCGGCCAGTAGCAATCAGCCCCAGCATTTT. This gives the protein CASSISASSNQPQHF.

V is TRBV5-4 and J is TRBJ1-2; tentatively, D is TRBD1 (5 bases). V lost 2 bases to trimming and J lost 8 bases, with 13 bases between them. The CDR3 is made up of 13 amino acids. Germline CDR1 is SGHNT and CDR2 is YYREEE (reference sequence). The CDR3 protein is CASSLTGGRGYTF. CDR3 nucleotides: TGTGCCAGCAGCTTAACAGGAGGCCGCGGCTACACCTTC.

A word on this clone: Other DNA variants within this sample encode the same CDR3. This chain uses TRBV5-6 with TRBJ1-5; no definite D call. The V gene's germline CDR1 is SGHDT and CDR2 YYEEEE. The length of the CDR3 is 13 residues. V lost 0 bases and J lost 4, with 5 bases in between. The DNA for the CDR3 is TGTGCCAGCAGCTTGGGGGTTAATCAGCCCCAGCATTTT. It specifies CASSLGVNQPQHF. The full variable domain, with the rest looked up from reference TRBV5-6 and TRBJ1-5, is DAGVTQSPTHLIKTRGQQVTLRCSPKSGHDTVSWYQQALGQGPQFIFQYYEEEERQRGNFPDRFSGHQFPNYSSELNVNALLLGDSALYLCASSLGVNQPQHFGDGTRLSIL.

The rearrangement links TRBV19 to TRBJ2-2; 8 nucleotides match TRBD1. CDR3 length equals 13 residues. Germline loops: CDR1 LNHDA, CDR2 SQIVND (reference sequence). V lost 3 bases to trimming and J lost 6 bases; unmatched junction nucleotides: 0. For the CDR3, the DNA is TGTGCCAGTAGTATGACAGGGGCCGGGGAGCTGTTTTTT. It specifies CASSMTGAGELFF. The variable domain in full, completed from reference TRBV19 and TRBJ2-2, reads DGGITQSPKYLFRKEGQNVTLSCEQNLNHDAMYWYRQDPGQGLRLIYYSQIVNDFQKGDIAEGYSVSREKKESFPLTVTSAQKNPTAFYLCASSMTGAGELFFGEGSRLTVL.

The gene calls are TRBV10-3 and TRBJ2-1; 16 nucleotides agree with TRBD2. V was pared by 3 bases and J by 8 bases, with 4 bases of the junction left unmatched. This CDR3 comprises 16 residues. The germline gives CDR1 ENHRY, CDR2 SYGVKD. The CDR3 loop reads CAISDTGTSGGDEQFF. CDR3 DNA sequence: TGTGCCATCAGTGATACCGGGACTAGCGGGGGGGATGAGCAGTTCTTC.

J is TRBJ1-2 and V is TRBV9; 7 nucleotides align to TRBD1. The CDR3 is 16 amino acids. V shed 4 bases, J shed 5 bases, and the junction held 14 bases outside the gene matches. Germline V CDR1 and CDR2: SGDLS, YYNGEE. DNA for the CDR3: TGTGCCAGCAGCCCCATCGAAGGGGGCGCATTTTATGGCTACACCTTC. It codes for CASSPIEGGAFYGYTF.

The genes are TRBV7-2 and TRBJ1-2; D remains ambiguous. Germline CDR1 and CDR2: SGHTA and FQGNSA. This CDR3 has 11 amino acids. The V end was cut by 5 bases, the J end by 7 bases, with 8 bases between. CDR3 in amino acids: CASSAQFGYTF. CDR3 DNA sequence: TGTGCCAGCAGCGCCCAATTTGGCTACACCTTC.

The chain employs TRBV27 and TRBJ1-1, with 12 bases matching TRBD1. Germline V gene lookup returns CDR1 MNHEY and CDR2 SMNVEV (reference sequence). Trimming at V came to 9 bases and at J to 0 bases, leaving 2 bases not matched to a gene. This CDR3 has 14 amino acids. The CDR3 protein is CASGTGGMNTEAFF. For the CDR3, the DNA is TGTGCCAGTGGGACAGGGGGCATGAACACTGAAGCTTTCTTT.

The CDR3 DNA is TGTGCCAGCAAAGAAGCGGGGCTGTCTAACACAGATACGCAGTATTTT. Translation gives CASKEAGLSNTDTQYF. V and J are TRBV6-1 and TRBJ2-3; 7 nucleotides align to TRBD2. This CDR3 region has 16 residues. V dropped 7 bases and J dropped 2; count of bases not matched to a gene: 12. CDR1 MNHNS and CDR2 SASEGT come from the germline V gene.

In its sample, this clone was seen a few times. J is TRBJ1-5 and V is TRBV9; D is unresolved. This CDR3 is built from 17 residues. Germline CDR1 is SGDLS and CDR2 is YYNGEE. V gave up 3 bases and J gave up 1 base, with 17 bases separating them. The CDR3 DNA reads TGTGCCAGCAGCGGCCCGCAAACTCGGGAAAGCAATCAGCCCCAGCATTTT. It is translated as CASSGPQTRESNQPQHF.

Concerning this clone itself: Germline is not matched at one junction end, which may reflect a read error. The chain employs TRBV6-5 and TRBJ1-3; TRBD1 might be the D (5 bases). This CDR3 is 12 amino acids long. The germline V gene encodes CDR1 MNHEY and CDR2 SVGAGI. The CDR3 sequence: CASNYWGDPIYF. CDR3 sequence (DNA): TGTGCCAGCAATTACTGGGGGGACCCCATATATTTT.

As DNA, the CDR3 is TGTGCCAGTCCCGTCGACAGGGCCACAGATACGCAGTATTTT. Residues: CASPVDRATDTQYF. The V gene is TRBV21-1, the J gene TRBJ2-3; the table calls TRBD1, which could not be checked here. TRBV21-1 is a known pseudogene. CDR3 length equals 14 residues.

The gene calls are TRBV2 and TRBJ2-2; a possible D gene is TRBD1 (6 bases). Germline-derived CDR1 and CDR2 are SNHLY and FYNNEI. Between the trimmed V and J ends, which lost 10 bases and 0 bases, there was a span of 9 bases. The CDR3 contains 13 residues. The CDR3 coding sequence is TGTGCCATCGGGACACCGAACACCGGGGAGCTGTTTTTT. Its protein product is CAIGTPNTGELFF. Using reference TRBV2 and TRBJ2-2 for the parts outside the CDR3, the full variable domain is EPEVTQTPSHQVTQMGQEVILRCVPISNHLYFYWYRQILGQKVEFLVSFYNNEISEKSEIFDDQFSVERPDGSNFTLKIRSTKLEDSAMYFCAIGTPNTGELFFGEGSRLTVL.

V usage is TRBV27 and J usage is TRBJ1-4; tentative D call: TRBD1 (5 bases). Germline V gene lookup returns CDR1 MNHEY and CDR2 SMNVEV (reference sequence). The V gene lost 1 base and the J gene lost 4 bases, with 10 bases spanning the gap. This CDR3 contains 15 residues. Written as DNA, the CDR3 is TGTGCCAGCAGTTTATGGGGGGGTCTTAATGAAAAACTGTTTTTT. Translation: CASSLWGGLNEKLFF.

The chain couples TRBV7-2 to TRBJ1-1; D gene unclear. Germline V gene sequence: CDR1 SGHTA, CDR2 FQGNSA. The CDR3 extends over 15 amino acids. Trimming removed 5 bases from V and 5 bases from J, with 18 bases in between. The CDR3 DNA is TGTGCCAGCAGCGAGGACCTCCCCACTTTTACTGAAGCTTTCTTT. This translates into CASSEDLPTFTEAFF.

This clone was seen more than once but under ten times. The rearrangement links TRBV6-5 to TRBJ2-2; D is undetermined. Trimming took off 4 bases at V and 3 bases at J, with 15 bases between the two ends. This CDR3 spans 16 amino acids. Germline V gene sequence: CDR1 MNHEY, CDR2 SVGAGI. Here the CDR3 DNA reads TGTGCCAGCAGTTTAGTGATCGGGTTCTACACCGGGGAGCTGTTTTTT. Its protein is CASSLVIGFYTGELFF.

The chain links TRBV7-9 to TRBJ2-3, with D tentatively TRBD1 (6 bases). V was pared by 10 bases and J by 0 bases, with 17 bases between. The CDR3 has 15 residues. Germline V CDR1 and CDR2: SEHNR, FQNEAQ (reference sequence). CDR3 sequence reads: CATTGTTTSTDTQYF. The CDR3 region has the DNA TGTGCCACAACCGGGACAACCACTAGCACAGATACGCAGTATTTT.

This chain joins TRBV4-2 and TRBJ1-1; D perhaps matches TRBD1 (5 bases). The CDR3 is made up of 14 amino acids. Germline values: CDR1 LGHNA, CDR2 YNFKEQ. V lost 1 base to trimming and J lost 2 bases, with 8 bases between them. The CDR3 sequence is CASSQGGVNTEAFF. Written as DNA, the CDR3 is TGTGCCAGCAGCCAAGGGGGGGTAAACACTGAAGCTTTCTTT.

This chain uses TRBV12-5 with TRBJ2-2; 9 positions match TRBD1. The trim removed 3 bases at V and 6 bases at J, leaving 8 bases unmatched. The CDR3 has 16 residues. Germline V gene lookup returns CDR1 LGHNT and CDR2 FRNRAP. The CDR3 region is CASGLSGGQGPGELFF. CDR3 coding DNA: TGTGCTAGTGGTTTATCTGGGGGACAGGGTCCCGGGGAGCTGTTTTTT.

The J gene is TRBJ1-5, the V gene TRBV12-3 or TRBV12-4; D gene unclear. The V end lost 1 base, the J end lost 3 bases, and 4 bases lay between the germline ends. This CDR3 is 13 amino acids long. CDR3 coding DNA: TGTGCCAGCAGTTTAGTCTACAATCAGCCCCAGCATTTT. Amino acids: CASSLVYNQPQHF.

The rearrangement uses TRBV19 and TRBJ1-5, with a possible D match to TRBD1 (5 bases). Trimming shortened V by 0 bases and J by 5 bases, and 11 bases separated the two germline ends. Germline CDR1 is LNHDA and CDR2 is SQIVND (reference sequence). The CDR3 is 15 amino acids. CDR3 DNA: TGTGCCAGTAGTATAGATGGCTTGGGGCATCAGCCCCAGCATTTT. Amino acids: CASSIDGLGHQPQHF.

The CDR3 reads CASSLETDGQYF. The CDR3, as DNA: TGTGCCAGCAGCTTGGAGACAGACGGGCAGTACTTC. The rearrangement links TRBV5-4 to TRBJ2-7; maybe TRBD1 (5 bases). The CDR3 extends over 12 amino acids. Deletions cut 0 bases from V and 9 bases from J, with 10 bases between. In germline, CDR1 is SGHNT, CDR2 YYREEE (reference sequence).

The rearrangement links TRBV9 to TRBJ1-2, with 8 bases lining up with TRBD1. CDR3 size: 15 residues. The junction had 5 bases not matched to a gene; V was cut back by 0 bases and J by 4 bases. Per the germline V gene, CDR1 is SGDLS and CDR2 is YYNGEE. For the CDR3, the DNA is TGTGCCAGCAGCGTAGGGGCAGGGGGCGCCTATGGCTACACCTTC. Translated: CASSVGAGGAYGYTF.

The V and J genes are TRBV6-1 and TRBJ1-2, with no clear D. The CDR3 totals 14 residues. The V end was cut by 0 bases, the J end by 4 bases, with 9 bases between. Germline CDR1 is MNHNS and CDR2 is SASEGT. CDR3 amino acids: CASSEAEGAYGYTF. CDR3 DNA sequence: TGTGCCAGCAGTGAAGCGGAGGGAGCCTATGGCTACACCTTC.

The chain uses TRBV6-1 and TRBJ1-2; D is perhaps TRBD1 (6 bases). The CDR3 runs to 13 residues. CDR1 and CDR2 (germline): MNHNS, SASEGT. Trimming took 6 bases from V and 4 from J, leaving 12 bases between them. This CDR3 is CASSYRDAYGYTF. The CDR3 bases are TGTGCCAGCAGCTACAGGGACGCCTATGGCTACACCTTC.

The chain links TRBV19 to TRBJ2-5; D call uncertain. CDR3 length: 15 amino acids. V lost 3 bases and J lost 2, with 13 bases in between. Germline-derived CDR1 and CDR2 are LNHDA and SQIVND (reference sequence). CDR3 nucleotide sequence: TGTGCCAGTAGTATCAGTAGATTAAAACAAGAGACCCAGTACTTC. This gives the protein CASSISRLKQETQYF.

The rearrangement joins TRBV3-1 (or the pseudogene TRBV3-2) to TRBJ2-5; 11 positions match TRBD2. The length of the CDR3 is 15 residues. Trimming cost V 4 bases and J 1 base; bases outside gene matches: 2. CDR1 is LGHDT, CDR2 YNNKEL, per germline (reference sequence). CDR3 in amino acids: CASSPGLAVQETQYF. The CDR3 DNA reads as TGTGCCAGCAGCCCGGGACTAGCGGTCCAAGAGACCCAGTACTTC.

V usage is TRBV2 and J usage is TRBJ1-4, with 7 bases that match TRBD1. The CDR3 is 15 residues long. With V trimmed by 3 bases and J by 4 bases, 5 bases remained unmatched. CDR1 is SNHLY, CDR2 FYNNEI, per germline. CDR3 sequence (DNA): TGTGCCAGCAGTGACTCGGGACAGAGTAATGAAAAACTGTTTTTT. This translates into CASSDSGQSNEKLFF.

The rearrangement joins TRBV20-1 to TRBJ2-2, with a possible D match to TRBD2 (6 bases). The V and J ends lost 3 bases and 1 base respectively, with 12 bases between them. The germline CDR1 and CDR2 sequences are DFQATT and SNEGSKA (reference sequence). This CDR3 comprises 15 residues. The chain's CDR3 is CSASGGWVNTGELFF. CDR3 nucleotide sequence: TGCAGTGCTAGTGGAGGGTGGGTGAACACCGGGGAGCTGTTTTTT.

This clone was counted a single time. This chain uses TRBV2 with TRBJ1-2; 7 positions agree with TRBD1. The CDR3 totals 12 residues. The V and J ends lost 8 bases and 8 bases, in that order; junction bases with no gene match: 8. The germline CDR1 and CDR2 sequences are SNHLY and FYNNEI. The CDR3 here is CASFDRVQGYTF. The CDR3 DNA reads TGTGCCAGCTTTGACAGGGTACAGGGCTACACCTTC.

The V and J genes are TRBV4-1 and TRBJ1-4; tentative D call: TRBD1 (5 bases). Trimming removed 0 bases from V and 8 bases from J, with 7 bases in between. Germline V gene data show CDR1 as MGHRA and CDR2 as YSYEKL. This CDR3 is built from 13 residues. CDR3 sequence reads: CASSQDRGEKLFF. DNA for the CDR3: TGCGCCAGCAGCCAAGACCGGGGGGAAAAACTGTTTTTT.

The chain combines TRBV19 with TRBJ1-4; no firm D call. Trimming shortened V by 5 bases and J by 10 bases, and 20 bases separated the two germline ends. CDR1 and CDR2 from the germline V gene are LNHDA and SQIVND (reference sequence). The CDR3 loop spans 15 amino acids. In DNA, the CDR3 is TGTGCCAGTAGTTCGGCCCGCCAAGGAGAGGTAAAACTGTTTTTT. It translates to CASSSARQGEVKLFF.